This entry lists 10 T cell receptor beta chains sequenced from one sample in a study of T-cell reconstitution after alpha-beta-depleted transplantation in children. Preparing the TCRbeta library involved the use of unique molecular identifiers. TCRdb called the PCR reads again in MiXCR, with one record for every CDR3 protein. This sample carries 450,000 to 550,000 distinct CDR3 sequences, roughly an eighth of them seen once, and the ten largest clones take less than 15%. The starting material was PBMCs, mostly from graft donor cells, obtained 180 days after TCRalphabeta/CD19-depleted stem cell transplant. These receptors were taken from a female patient younger than 10 who had a stem cell transplant for aplastic anemia, so the T cells may come from the graft donor.

Only a few counts were recorded for this clonotype. The genes are TRBV29-1 and TRBJ2-7; 7 bases fit TRBD2. CDR1 and CDR2 (germline): SQVTM, ANQGSEA. The V segment lost 2 bases and the J segment 2 bases; nucleotides outside the gene matches: 3. The CDR3 spans 13 residues. This CDR3 reads CSVEFGTTYEQYF. DNA for the CDR3: TGCAGCGTTGAATTTGGGACTACCTACGAGCAGTACTTC.

This clonotype occurred many times. V and J are TRBV5-6 and TRBJ2-2, with 10 nucleotides matching TRBD2. Germline V lookup: CDR1 SGHDT, CDR2 YYEEEE. V was clipped by 5 bases and J by 2 bases; unmatched bases: 6. CDR3 length equals 16 residues. The CDR3 nucleotides are TGTGCCAGCAGGCGGAGACTAGCGGGTAACACCGGGGAGCTGTTTTTT. It yields the protein CASRRRLAGNTGELFF.

The chain carries TRBV5-6 and TRBJ1-4; D ambiguous. With 6 bases removed from V and 4 bases from J, the gap between germline ends came to 13 bases. The germline CDR1 and CDR2 sequences are SGHDT and YYEEEE. The CDR3 has 14 amino acids. The CDR3 DNA follows: TGTGCCAGCACCCTGACGGGTGATAATGAAAAACTGTTTTTT. Residues: CASTLTGDNEKLFF.

This clonotype appeared a few times. For the CDR3, the DNA is TGTGCCAGCAGTCCCCAGCGATATGGACTAGCGGAAAGCACAGATACGCAGTATTTT. It is translated as CASSPQRYGLAESTDTQYF. The chain joins TRBV6-4 to TRBJ2-3; 10 bases align to TRBD2. V shed 5 bases and J 0 bases; nucleotides not matched to a gene: 14. Looked up from germline, CDR1 is MRHNA and CDR2 is SNTAGT. The CDR3 is made up of 19 amino acids.

In this sample, this clonotype turned up many times. The chain couples TRBV12-3 or TRBV12-4 to TRBJ2-5; D gene uncertain. V was trimmed by 6 bases and J by 4 bases, leaving 12 bases between them. The CDR3 length is 13 residues. The CDR3 spells CASSRRARETQYF. The CDR3 DNA is TGTGCCAGCAGCCGCCGGGCCCGAGAGACCCAGTACTTC.

This clonotype showed up just a few times. This chain uses TRBV9 with TRBJ2-6; TRBD1 agrees at 8 bases. V trimming: 4 bases; J trimming: 4 bases; junction bases outside the gene matches: 7. Per germline, CDR1 SGDLS and CDR2 YYNGEE. The length of the CDR3 is 16 residues. This CDR3 is CASSISGGAGANVLTF. The DNA of the CDR3 is TGTGCCAGCAGCATATCAGGGGGCGCCGGGGCCAACGTCCTGACTTTC.

This clonotype showed up just a few times. The V call is TRBV20-1, the J call TRBJ1-1; D remains ambiguous. The CDR3 is made up of 12 amino acids. Germline V lookup: CDR1 DFQATT, CDR2 SNEGSKA (reference sequence). V was trimmed by 2 bases and J by 4 bases, leaving 8 bases between them. The CDR3 spells CSARRVGTEAFF. In DNA form, the CDR3 reads TGCAGTGCTAGAAGGGTTGGCACTGAAGCTTTCTTT.

There are a few counts of this clonotype. The V gene is TRBV6-2 or TRBV6-3, the J gene TRBJ1-1; D is possibly TRBD1 (5 bases). Germline assignment: CDR1 MNHEY and CDR2 SVGEGT. The CDR3 contains 15 residues. Trimming stripped 7 bases from V and 4 bases from J, with 19 bases between. The CDR3, as DNA: TGTGCCAGCAAAGGGGCAGGGTTGACGAGCACTGAAGCTTTCTTT. This encodes CASKGAGLTSTEAFF.

At least ten counts were recorded for this clonotype. The rearrangement uses TRBV28 and TRBJ2-1; D call uncertain. The length of the CDR3 is 12 residues. The V gene lost 1 base and the J gene lost 7 bases, with 5 bases spanning the gap. Per germline, CDR1 MDHEN and CDR2 SYDVKM. CDR3 protein: CASSLLENEQFF. As DNA, the CDR3 is TGTGCCAGCAGTTTATTAGAGAATGAGCAGTTCTTC.

This clonotype came up a few times. The DNA for the CDR3 is TGCGCCAGCAGCCAAGGGGACGGATTAAACTATGGTGGCTACACCTTC. It specifies CASSQGDGLNYGGYTF. J is TRBJ1-2 and V is TRBV4-1, with D perhaps matching TRBD1 (5 bases). The CDR3 covers 16 residues. Trimming pared 1 base from V and 7 bases from J, leaving 19 bases between. The V gene's germline CDR1 is MGHRA and CDR2 YSYEKL.